Listed below are T cell receptor beta chains from one sample, sequenced in a study of blood T cell repertoires in COVID-19. TCRdb keeps only in-frame clones here, not all; method: immunoSEQ multiplex PCR. The sample holds about 110,000 clones, roughly 80% seen once. Sequencing was carried out using peripheral blood. The receptors here all came from a woman between 55 and 75 years old with acute or convalescent COVID-19. Each CDR3 is given with its conserved first and last residue. Each record gives: CDR3 protein, CDR3 DNA, D gene, V gene, clone size, J gene. A D gene is named only where the DNA matches it firmly. Not every row has a clone size; where given, it reads once, few, many or a size class.

CASSLGPVNTEAFF,TGTGCCAGCAGCTTAGGGCCCGTGAACACTGAAGCTTTCTTT,-,TRBV7-2,-,TRBJ1-1
CASSEAWRPPGAQHF,TGTGCCAGCAGTGAAGCTTGGCGGCCTCCCGGGGCCCAGCATTTT,-,TRBV6-1,-,TRBJ1-5
CASSQSPGPGPEQYF,TGCGCCAGCAGCCAATCACCGGGCCCAGGGCCCGAGCAGTACTTC,-,TRBV4-1,few,TRBJ2-7
CASSVGDRAVYEQYF,TGTGCCAGCAGTGTGGGGGACAGGGCCGTCTACGAGCAGTACTTC,TRBD1,TRBV2,-,TRBJ2-7
CASSPPGEEGEQYF,TGTGCCAGCTCACCTCCGGGGGAAGAGGGCGAGCAGTACTTC,-,TRBV18,-,TRBJ2-7
CASSFEGSGSNEKLFF,TGCGCCAGCAGCTTCGAGGGCTCGGGATCTAATGAAAAACTGTTTTTT,-,TRBV5-1,-,TRBJ1-4
CASSPTGPTEAFF,TGTGCCAGCAGTCCCACAGGACCCACTGAAGCTTTCTTT,-,TRBV12-3/TRBV12-4,-,TRBJ1-1
CASISQGRTEAFF,TGCGCCAGCATCTCGCAGGGTAGGACTGAAGCTTTCTTT,-,TRBV5-1,-,TRBJ1-1
CASSQGGGQFF,TGTGCCAGCAGCCAAGGGGGAGGGCAGTTCTTC,-,TRBV3-1/TRBV3-2,-,TRBJ2-1
CAISEERRSYEQYF,TGTGCCATCAGTGAAGAGCGCCGCTCCTACGAGCAGTACTTC,-,TRBV10-3,-,TRBJ2-7
CASSSGQGKYEQYF,TGTGCCAGCAGCTCTGGACAGGGTAAATACGAGCAGTACTTC,TRBD1,TRBV7-9,-,TRBJ2-7
CASSLVPPDEQFF,TGTGCCAGCAGCTTAGTCCCTCCCGATGAGCAGTTCTTC,-,TRBV7-9,-,TRBJ2-1
CASSRQGIYGYTF,TGTGCCAGCAGTCGACAGGGAATCTATGGCTACACCTTC,TRBD1,TRBV6-5,-,TRBJ1-2
CASSLVLAGGTDTQYF,TGTGCCAGCAGCTTAGTACTAGCGGGGGGCACAGATACGCAGTATTTT,TRBD2,TRBV11-2,-,TRBJ2-3
CASSLTGRDQPQHF,TGTGCCAGCAGCTTAACAGGTCGGGATCAGCCCCAGCATTTT,-,TRBV5-1,-,TRBJ1-5
CASSLEWNRERTEAFF,TGCGCCAGCAGCTTGGAATGGAATAGGGAGAGGACTGAAGCTTTCTTT,-,TRBV5-1,-,TRBJ1-1
CASSEGQGGSPLHF,TGTGCCAGCAGTGAAGGGCAGGGAGGATCACCCCTCCACTTT,-,TRBV6-4,-,TRBJ1-6
CASSPTSGDFSTQYF,TGTGCCAGTAGCCCGACTAGCGGGGACTTCAGTACGCAGTATTTT,TRBD2,TRBV19,medium-sized,TRBJ2-3
CASSLEGAETEAFF,TGCGCCAGCAGCTTGGAAGGGGCAGAGACTGAAGCTTTCTTT,-,TRBV5-1,few,TRBJ1-1
CASSSTGVAGNTIYF,TGCGCCAGCAGCTCCACAGGGGTGGCTGGAAACACCATATATTTT,TRBD1,TRBV5-1,-,TRBJ1-3
CASSLNAAGHGNEQFF,TGTGCCAGCAGCTTAAACGCGGCAGGGCATGGGAATGAGCAGTTCTTC,-,TRBV7-3,-,TRBJ2-1
CASSPGTSGGSSGNTIYF,TGTGCCAGCAGCCCAGGGACTTCGGGCGGCAGCTCTGGAAACACCATATATTTT,-,TRBV5-4,-,TRBJ1-3
CASSEVAQGIAQPQHF,TGTGCCAGCAGTGAAGTGGCACAGGGGATAGCTCAGCCCCAGCATTTT,TRBD1,TRBV6-1,-,TRBJ1-5
CASSLWGDRTEAFF,TGTGCCAGCAGTTTATGGGGCGACAGGACTGAAGCTTTCTTT,-,TRBV28,-,TRBJ1-1
CATSRDPRTSGTEQYF,TGTGCCACCAGCAGAGATCCAAGGACTAGCGGGACCGAGCAGTACTTC,TRBD2,TRBV15,-,TRBJ2-7
CASSPAFTRPGEQYF,TGTGCCAGCTCACCTGCTTTTACCCGGCCGGGCGAGCAGTACTTC,-,TRBV18,-,TRBJ2-7
CASSTGTGNSNQPQHF,TGTGCCAGTAGTACGGGGACAGGGAATAGCAATCAGCCCCAGCATTTT,TRBD1,TRBV19,-,TRBJ1-5
CASSEGRQGYGYTF,TGTGCCAGCAGTGAGGGGCGGCAGGGGTATGGCTACACCTTC,-,TRBV2,few,TRBJ1-2
CASSYPSGSGTGELFF,TGTGCCAGCAGTTACCCCAGCGGGTCGGGCACCGGGGAGCTGTTTTTT,-,TRBV6-6,-,TRBJ2-2
CASTGGISNTQYF,TGTGCCTCCACGGGGGGGATTTCAAATACGCAGTATTTT,TRBD2,TRBV6-5,-,TRBJ2-3
CASRPGLAGSYEQYF,TGTGCCAGCAGGCCAGGACTAGCGGGGTCCTACGAGCAGTACTTC,TRBD2,TRBV7-2,once,TRBJ2-7
CASSPNPGPRGYTF,TGTGCCAGCTCACCTAATCCAGGGCCTCGTGGCTACACCTTC,-,TRBV18,-,TRBJ1-2
CASSLTGRNSPLHF,TGTGCCAGCAGTTTAACAGGCCGTAATTCACCCCTCCACTTT,-,TRBV27,-,TRBJ1-6
CASSTPAQGYGYTF,TGTGCCAGCAGTACCCCGGCTCAGGGCTATGGCTACACCTTC,-,TRBV6-1,-,TRBJ1-2
CASSLAPAGETQYF,TGTGCTAGCAGCTTAGCGCCGGCAGGCGAGACCCAGTACTTC,-,TRBV7-7,few,TRBJ2-5
CASSLSPRGSYGYTF,TGTGCCAGCAGTTTAAGCCCTAGAGGTTCCTATGGCTACACCTTC,-,TRBV27,-,TRBJ1-2
CASSQRQGSGKSGYTF,TGTGCCAGCAGCCAAAGACAGGGGTCGGGTAAATCTGGCTACACCTTC,TRBD1,TRBV7-9,-,TRBJ1-2
CASSSVGGDRINYGYTF,TGTGCCAGCAGCTCCGTCGGGGGGGACAGAATAAACTATGGCTACACCTTC,TRBD1,TRBV5-6,many,TRBJ1-2
CASSGHLNTGELFF,TGTGCCAGCAGTGGACACCTGAACACCGGGGAGCTGTTTTTT,-,TRBV2,-,TRBJ2-2
CASSQGDRGNYGYTF,TGTGCCAGCAGCCAAGGGGACAGGGGAAACTATGGCTACACCTTC,TRBD1,TRBV4-2,-,TRBJ1-2
CASSGGQGAVYNEQFF,TGCGCCAGCAGCGGAGGACAGGGGGCGGTATACAATGAGCAGTTCTTC,TRBD1,TRBV5-1,-,TRBJ2-1
CASSLQGLDTEAFF,TGCGCCAGCAGCCTCCAGGGGTTGGACACTGAAGCTTTCTTT,-,TRBV5-1,-,TRBJ1-1
CASSLDRLYEQYF,TGTGCCAGCAGCTTAGACAGGCTTTACGAGCAGTACTTC,-,TRBV7-2,-,TRBJ2-7
CASSESAGGSYEQYF,TGTGCCAGCAGTGAATCGGCAGGGGGGTCCTACGAGCAGTACTTC,-,TRBV6-1,once,TRBJ2-7
CASSSPSTGELFF,TGTGCCAGCAGTAGTCCTAGCACCGGGGAGCTGTTTTTT,-,TRBV28,-,TRBJ2-2
CASSSRPGRGLGGYTF,TGTGCCAGCAGTTCTCGACCAGGAAGGGGACTGGGTGGCTACACCTTC,-,TRBV6-5,-,TRBJ1-2
CASSPQGNYGYTF,TGTGCCAGCAGCCCCCAGGGTAACTATGGCTACACCTTC,-,TRBV7-2,-,TRBJ1-2
CASSQLGLAGGTDTQYF,TGTGCCAGCAGCCAACTCGGACTAGCGGGGGGCACAGATACGCAGTATTTT,TRBD2,TRBV3-1/TRBV3-2,-,TRBJ2-3
CATSRPGFYGYTF,TGTGCCACCAGCAGACCAGGGTTCTATGGCTACACCTTC,-,TRBV15,-,TRBJ1-2
CASRQGVTYNEQFF,TGTGCCAGCCGACAGGGGGTAACCTACAATGAGCAGTTCTTC,TRBD1,TRBV19,-,TRBJ2-1
CASSASGTDTQYF,TGTGCCAGCTCAGCTAGCGGCACAGATACGCAGTATTTT,-,TRBV18,-,TRBJ2-3
CASSPRVSLLGAYNSPLHF,TGTGCCAGCTCACCACGAGTGTCTCTGCTAGGAGCCTATAATTCACCCCTCCACTTT,-,TRBV18,-,TRBJ1-6
CASSPPLGQGMSPLHF,TGTGCCAGCAGCCCCCCGCTGGGACAGGGAATGTCACCCCTCCACTTT,TRBD1,TRBV11-2,-,TRBJ1-6